This T cell receptor beta chain was profiled in a study of blood T cell repertoires in COVID-19. Study information: T cells, B-cell-depleted T cells, or PBMCs supplied cDNA or gDNA.

This table comes from immunoSEQ multiplex PCR, and its TCRdb copy is limited to in-frame clones, with some not included. The profile shows 300,000 to 350,000 clones, over 80% of them singletons. Germline assignment: CDR1 LNHNV and CDR2 YYDKDF (reference sequence). The CDR3 consists of 15 residues. V lost 1 base to trimming and J lost 0 bases, with 6 bases between them. Living in about two dozen US areas, the participants were between about 18 and 100 years of age. Participants reported their clinical history, and cohort assignment relied on those reports. Among Cohort 3 donors, those recovered had two negative PCRs, clearance, or symptom resolution.

The sequence came from a man between 25 and 39 years old who had recovered from COVID-19. The chain has TRBV15 and TRBJ1-4; D not certain. Sequencing input: PBMCs or T cells enriched from blood (not recorded which). The CDR3 sequence: CATSRVGATNEKLFF. CDR3 DNA: TGTGCCACCAGCAGAGTCGGGGCAACTAATGAAAAACTGTTTTTT.